This T cell receptor (beta chain) was captured by sequencing in a study of blood T cells in healthy people across ages. Overall study findings and caveats: In the absence of known donor CMV status, changes in expanded clonotypes were possibly confounded.

As concerns this clonotype: Its antigen is currently unknown.

A second PCR of 7 to 11 cycles used a sample-barcoded 5' primer and a J-beta primer mix. TCRdb recomputed calls from the 5' RACE reads with MiXCR, one row per CDR3 protein. The sample lists about 1,400,000 distinct CDR3 sequences, roughly 40% occurring once. Unmatched junction bases numbered 4, after V lost 6 bases and J lost 6 bases. The CDR3 totals 12 residues. The germline gives CDR1 SNHLY, CDR2 FYNNEI. This TCR derives from a woman aged 18-29 years in good health. Sequencing used blood. V usage is TRBV2 and J usage is TRBJ2-7, with TRBD1 matching over 8 bases. As DNA, the CDR3 is TGTGCCAGCAGATCAGGGGGCTTCGAGCAGTACTTC. Encoded protein: CASRSGGFEQYF.